This TCR beta chain comes out of a study of cytomegalovirus exposure and HLA in healthy donors. Study-wide points: One variant, a missense change in DCLRE1C, was linked in a later analysis to TCR beta V- and J-gene trimming. In a later analysis, fewer than 20,000 TCR beta sequences were associated with HLA alleles at 0.05 false discovery rate. The availability of immune exposure information extended only to CMV serostatus. It was reported in a later analysis that an Asian-associated ancestry cluster showed fewer N-insertions than the roughly 710-donor mean.

As for this clone: As yet, its antigen is unknown.

Use of 60 Vbeta and 13 Jbeta primers characterized the PCR. Profiling relied on immunoSEQ multiplex PCR, and the TCRdb table lists in-frame clones only, not all of them. The sample carries about 160,000 clones, almost 80% recorded once. Germline assignment: CDR1 SGHRS and CDR2 YFSETQ. The CDR3 sequence is 15 residues long. Trimming pared 3 bases from V and 5 bases from J, leaving 14 bases between. Sequencing was carried out using PBMCs. V and J are TRBV5-1 and TRBJ1-4; D perhaps matches TRBD1 (5 bases). This TCR came from a woman in her forties or fifties in good health and CMV-seronegative. Here the CDR3 DNA reads TGCGCCAGCAGCTCGGGGGGAGGAACAAATGAAAAACTGTTTTTT. Protein sequence: CASSSGGGTNEKLFF.